Below are 25 T cell receptor beta chains sequenced from a single sample in a study of blood T cell repertoires in COVID-19. Only in-frame clones appear in the TCRdb table, and some are missing; sequencing was by immunoSEQ multiplex PCR. This table has fewer than 250,000 clones, 83% appearing once. Input material: peripheral blood. These TCRs come from a woman aged 35 to 49 with active or convalescent COVID-19.

This clone was detected only once. The J gene is TRBJ1-2, the V gene TRBV6-2 or TRBV6-3; D not certain. Per the germline V gene, CDR1 is MNHEY and CDR2 is SVGEGT. V was pared by 6 bases and J by 14 bases, with 19 bases between. This CDR3 spans 12 amino acids. CDR3 loop: CASSPRREFGTF. CDR3 DNA sequence: TGTGCCAGCAGCCCCCGGAGAGAGTTCGGTACCTTC.

The chain has TRBV5-4 and TRBJ2-3; TRBD2 is a possible D gene (6 bases). The CDR3 runs 18 residues. The V end lost 0 bases, the J end lost 2 bases, and 19 bases lay between the germline ends. Germline V gene sequence: CDR1 SGHNT, CDR2 YYREEE (reference sequence). CDR3 sequence (DNA): TGTGCCAGCAGCTTGGCTATCACACCCGGACTACTCACAGATACGCAGTATTTT. Translated: CASSLAITPGLLTDTQYF.

The V call is TRBV7-2, the J call TRBJ1-2; possibly TRBD1 for D (6 bases). CDR1 SGHTA and CDR2 FQGNSA come from the germline V gene. The CDR3 is 14 residues long. Trimming took off 5 bases at V and 2 bases at J, with 12 bases between the two ends. The CDR3 loop reads CASSPRQANYGYTF. Written as DNA, the CDR3 is TGTGCCAGCAGCCCTAGACAGGCGAACTATGGCTACACCTTC.

This clone was counted a few times. The chain employs TRBV5-1 and TRBJ2-7; 8 positions agree with TRBD2. J gave up 2 bases and V 2 bases, and 6 bases lay outside the gene matches. CDR1 is SGHRS and CDR2 is YFSETQ in the germline V gene. The CDR3 runs 15 residues. CDR3 loop: CASSLLAELTYEQYF. Here the CDR3 DNA reads TGCGCCAGCAGCTTACTAGCGGAGCTAACCTACGAGCAGTACTTC. Full variable domain (rest looked up from reference TRBV5-1 and TRBJ2-7): KAGVTQTPRYLIKTRGQQVTLSCSPISGHRSVSWYQQTPGQGLQFLFEYFSETQRNKGNFPGRFSGRQFSNSRSEMNVSTLELGDSALYLCASSLLAELTYEQYFGPGTRLTVT.

The chain has TRBV18 and TRBJ2-7; TRBD2 matches at 8 bases. V dropped 4 bases and J dropped 5; count of bases not matched to a gene: 4. The CDR3 consists of 13 residues. Germline V gene data show CDR1 as KGHSH and CDR2 as LQKENI. The CDR3 DNA sequence: TGTGCCAGCTCACAAAGCGGGAGCCACGAGCAGTACTTC. As protein: CASSQSGSHEQYF.

This clone was recorded only once. The chain carries TRBV19 and TRBJ2-5; 7 nucleotides line up with TRBD1. The CDR3 is made up of 14 amino acids. Trimming cost V 6 bases and J 4 bases; bases outside gene matches: 8. CDR1 and CDR2 (germline): LNHDA, SQIVND (reference sequence). The CDR3 DNA reads TGTGCCAGTAGGGAGACAGGGCGAGGAGAGACCCAGTACTTC. Translated: CASRETGRGETQYF.

The gene calls are TRBV11-3 and TRBJ2-2; D is uncertain. The germline CDR1 and CDR2 sequences are SGHNT and YENEEA. The ends were cut back, 6 bases at V and 0 bases at J, with 5 bases in the middle. This CDR3 spans 13 amino acids. The CDR3 is CASRTPNTGELFF. The DNA of the CDR3 is TGTGCCAGCAGGACACCGAACACCGGGGAGCTGTTTTTT.

V is TRBV7-2 and J is TRBJ1-1; maybe TRBD1 (5 bases). Germline lookup yields CDR1 SGHTA and CDR2 FQGNSA. The length of the CDR3 is 14 residues. The germline V and J ends were trimmed by 1 base and 1 base, with 7 bases remaining between them. The CDR3 coding sequence is TGTGCCAGCAGCTTAGGACAGAGGAACACTGAAGCTTTCTTT. Residues: CASSLGQRNTEAFF.

The gene calls are TRBV6-5 and TRBJ1-1; D not resolved. V was cut by 0 bases and J by 2 bases, with 4 bases left in between. CDR3 length equals 13 residues. Germline CDR1 is MNHEY and CDR2 is SVGAGI. The CDR3 region is CASSYSVNTEAFF. The CDR3 DNA is TGTGCCAGCAGTTACTCTGTAAACACTGAAGCTTTCTTT.

This chain connects TRBV19 to TRBJ1-2, with unresolved D. The CDR3 covers 14 residues. From germline, CDR1 is LNHDA and CDR2 SQIVND (reference sequence). V was clipped by 3 bases and J by 8 bases, with 16 bases between them. The CDR3 region is CASSMKSRGSGYTF. Here the CDR3 DNA reads TGTGCCAGTAGTATGAAGTCGCGGGGTTCGGGCTACACCTTC.

This rearrangement joins TRBV14 to TRBJ2-7; tentatively, D is TRBD2 (6 bases). Trimming removed 5 bases at V and 3 bases at J, with 11 bases between. The CDR3 has 13 residues. Germline V gene sequence: CDR1 SGHDN, CDR2 FVKESK. CDR3 nucleotide sequence: TGTGCCAGCAGCGAAAACGGGGGCTACGAGCAGTACTTC. Its protein product is CASSENGGYEQYF.

This chain links TRBV5-1 with TRBJ2-7; 10 bases match TRBD2. V shed 3 bases, J shed 7 bases, and the junction held 10 bases outside the gene matches. In germline, CDR1 is SGHRS, CDR2 YFSETQ. CDR3 length: 15 amino acids. The CDR3 nucleotides are TGCGCCAGCAGCTCAGCACTAGCGGGGTCTGGAGAGCAGTACTTC. Its protein is CASSSALAGSGEQYF.

This chain uses TRBV7-9 with TRBJ1-5; tentatively, D is TRBD1 (5 bases). Trimming removed 0 bases from V and 7 bases from J, with 10 bases in between. Germline V gives CDR1 SEHNR, CDR2 FQNEAQ (reference sequence). The CDR3 length is 14 residues. CDR3 nucleotides: TGTGCCAGCAGCTTAGCCAGGGAAGGACAGCCCCAGCATTTT. This codes for CASSLAREGQPQHF.

The V call is TRBV18, the J call TRBJ1-1; 11 nucleotides align to TRBD1. From germline, CDR1 is KGHSH and CDR2 LQKENI. The ends lost 2 bases at V and 4 bases at J; junction bases unmatched: 6. The CDR3 covers 16 residues. CDR3 DNA: TGTGCCAGCTCACCAGGGACAGGGGGTGGTATCACTGAAGCTTTCTTT. Translation: CASSPGTGGGITEAFF. Using reference TRBV18 and TRBJ1-1 for the parts outside the CDR3, the full variable domain is NAGVMQNPRHLVRRRGQEARLRCSPMKGHSHVYWYRQLPEEGLKFMVYLQKENIIDESGMPKERFSAEFPKEGPSILRIQQVVRGDSAAYFCASSPGTGGGITEAFFGQGTRLTVV.

This chain joins TRBV10-1 and TRBJ2-3; 8 bases fit TRBD2. The CDR3 sequence is 15 residues long. The V gene's germline CDR1 is WNHNN and CDR2 SYGVQD (reference sequence). The J segment lost 1 base and the V segment lost 4 bases, leaving 4 bases of the junction unmatched. CDR3 protein: CASSVVLAGTDTQYF. The DNA of the CDR3 is TGCGCCAGCAGTGTGGTACTAGCGGGCACAGATACGCAGTATTTT.

This clone was observed a single time. The CDR3: CASKTGTGTYEQYF. In DNA, the CDR3 is TGTGCCAGTAAAACCGGGACAGGGACCTACGAGCAGTACTTC. The chain combines TRBV27 with TRBJ2-7; 9 bases fit TRBD1. The CDR3 is 14 amino acids. CDR1 and CDR2 (germline): MNHEY, SMNVEV (reference sequence). J was trimmed by 2 bases and V by 9 bases; bases with no gene match: 8.

V usage is TRBV9 and J usage is TRBJ1-2; D gene ambiguous. From germline, CDR1 is SGDLS and CDR2 YYNGEE. Trimming cost V 0 bases and J 4 bases, with 4 bases left between them. The CDR3 length is 12 residues. As DNA, the CDR3 is TGTGCCAGCAGCGTAGACGGCTATGGCTACACCTTC. Amino acid sequence: CASSVDGYGYTF.

The chain carries TRBV24-1 and TRBJ2-2, with a possible D match to TRBD2 (5 bases). The CDR3 has 10 amino acids. Germline-derived CDR1 and CDR2 are KGHDR and SFDVKD. Trimming stripped 9 bases from V and 7 bases from J, with 5 bases between. This CDR3 reads CATGLGELFF. The CDR3 DNA follows: TGTGCCACCGGACTCGGGGAGCTGTTTTTT.

The V and J genes are TRBV4-1 and TRBJ2-3, with 8 bases aligning to TRBD2. V dropped 3 bases and J dropped 2; count of bases not matched to a gene: 10. Germline CDR1 is MGHRA and CDR2 is YSYEKL. The CDR3 totals 17 residues. CDR3 bases: TGCGCCAGCAGCCACCCAGGAGGCGGGGGGCCCACAGATACGCAGTATTTT. Translating it yields CASSHPGGGGPTDTQYF.

The V and J genes are TRBV7-9 and TRBJ2-4, with D hard to call. This CDR3 region has 15 residues. The germline V and J ends were trimmed by 1 base and 1 base, with 8 bases remaining between them. Germline values: CDR1 SEHNR, CDR2 FQNEAQ (reference sequence). CDR3 nucleotides: TGTGCCAGCAGCTTAGGGGCTGGGGCCAAAAACATTCAGTACTTC. It codes for CASSLGAGAKNIQYF. Drawing the rest from reference TRBV7-9 and TRBJ2-4, the complete variable domain is DTGVSQNPRHKITKRGQNVTFRCDPISEHNRLYWYRQTLGQGPEFLTYFQNEAQLEKSRLLSDRFSAERPKGSFSTLEIQRTEQGDSAMYLCASSLGAGAKNIQYFGAGTRLSVL.

The V call is TRBV6-6, the J call TRBJ1-1; tentatively, D is TRBD1 (5 bases). Germline V lookup: CDR1 MNHNY, CDR2 SVGAGI (reference sequence). The V end lost 5 bases, the J end lost 0 bases, and 7 bases lay between the germline ends. The CDR3 consists of 13 residues. The DNA of the CDR3 is TGTGCCAGCAGTAAGACAGTGAACACTGAAGCTTTCTTT. This codes for CASSKTVNTEAFF.

This sequence joins TRBV6-6 and TRBJ1-5, with 8 positions matching TRBD1. Germline lookup yields CDR1 MNHNY and CDR2 SVGAGI (reference sequence). There are 15 residues in the CDR3. J was trimmed by 2 bases and V by 4 bases; bases with no gene match: 4. The CDR3 DNA is TGTGCCAGCAGTTCTCAGGGGGCTGGCAATCAGCCCCAGCATTTT. Encoded protein: CASSSQGAGNQPQHF.

J is TRBJ2-1 and V is TRBV7-6, with D possibly matching TRBD2 (5 bases). The V and J ends lost 5 bases and 0 bases respectively, with 14 bases between them. This CDR3 contains 16 residues. The germline CDR1 and CDR2 sequences are SGHVS and FNYEAQ. The chain's CDR3 is CASSPTLGSSYNEQFF. In DNA, the CDR3 is TGTGCCAGCAGCCCGACACTAGGGAGCTCCTACAATGAGCAGTTCTTC.

CDR3 coding DNA: TGTGCCAGCAGCTTAGCAGGGATGAACACTGAAGCTTTCTTT. Residues: CASSLAGMNTEAFF. The V call is TRBV5-6, the J call TRBJ1-1; a possible D gene is TRBD1 (5 bases). The CDR3 consists of 14 residues. From germline, CDR1 is SGHDT and CDR2 YYEEEE. Deletions cut 2 bases from V and 0 bases from J, with 8 bases between.

The chain uses TRBV11-2 and TRBJ2-5, with 7 bases aligning to TRBD1. This CDR3 is built from 13 residues. The V and J ends lost 5 bases and 4 bases, in that order; junction bases with no gene match: 4. The germline V gene has CDR1 SGHAT and CDR2 FQNNGV. The DNA for the CDR3 is TGTGCCAGCAGCGTAACAGGGGCAGAGACCCAGTACTTC. Protein sequence: CASSVTGAETQYF.